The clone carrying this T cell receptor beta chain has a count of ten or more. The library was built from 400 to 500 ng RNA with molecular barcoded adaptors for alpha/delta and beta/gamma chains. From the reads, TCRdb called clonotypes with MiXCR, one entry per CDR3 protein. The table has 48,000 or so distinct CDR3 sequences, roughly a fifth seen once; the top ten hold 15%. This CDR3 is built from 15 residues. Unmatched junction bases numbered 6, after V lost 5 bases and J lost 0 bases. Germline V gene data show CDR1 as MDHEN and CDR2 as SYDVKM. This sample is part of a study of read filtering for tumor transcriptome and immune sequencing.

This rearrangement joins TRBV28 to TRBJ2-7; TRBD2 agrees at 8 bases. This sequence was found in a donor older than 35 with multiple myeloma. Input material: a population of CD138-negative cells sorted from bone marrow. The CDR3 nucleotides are TGTGCCAGCAGTATTAGCGGGGCCCGCTCCTACGAGCAGTACTTC. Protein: CASSISGARSYEQYF.